These 19 T cell receptor beta chains were sequenced from one sample in a study of identical twins. TCRdb re-analysed the 5' RACE reads in MiXCR, keeping a single row per CDR3 protein. The sample lists about 460,000 distinct CDR3 sequences, around 14% occurring once. The sample also formed part of further work on yellow fever vaccine responses in identical twins.

The sequenced sample consisted of CD4+ T cells sorted from blood. The receptors derive from a woman aged 18-29 years in good health.

This clonotype was seen repeatedly, ten times or more. The rearrangement joins TRBV7-9 to TRBJ1-4, with a tentative D call TRBD1 (6 bases). The germline V and J ends were trimmed by 4 bases and 0 bases, with 12 bases remaining between them. The CDR3 contains 16 residues. The germline V gene has CDR1 SEHNR and CDR2 FQNEAQ (reference sequence). The CDR3 nucleotides are TGTGCCAGCAGCTCACAGGGTGGGGCAACTAATGAAAAACTGTTTTTT. Residues: CASSSQGGATNEKLFF.

The V and J genes are TRBV20-1 and TRBJ2-7, with 13 bases lining up with TRBD2. There are 14 residues in the CDR3. In germline, CDR1 is DFQATT, CDR2 SNEGSKA (reference sequence). The V gene end was trimmed by 6 bases and the J gene end by 2 bases; junction bases not matched to a gene: 4. The CDR3: CSARTSGSTYEQYF. CDR3 DNA sequence: TGCAGTGCCAGGACTAGCGGGAGTACCTACGAGCAGTACTTC.

Notes on this clonotype: This may be a read error, as it is one base from a much larger clone. The chain joins TRBV7-3 to TRBJ2-1; 8 bases are shared with TRBD2. CDR3 size: 19 residues. Trimming removed 1 base from V and 4 bases from J; junction bases left unmatched: 15. The germline V gene has CDR1 SGHTA and CDR2 FQGTGA. The CDR3 spells CASSLKGHGIGGAYNEQFF. As DNA, the CDR3 is TGTGCCAGCAGCTTAAAGGGGCACGGTATCGGGGGGGCATACAATGAGCAGTTCTTC.

There are many counts of this clonotype. The chain's CDR3 is CASSQKRPVLGSEQFF. The CDR3 region has the DNA TGTGCCAGCAGCCAAAAACGCCCGGTCTTAGGTTCCGAGCAGTTCTTC. This sequence joins TRBV14 and TRBJ2-1; no firm D call. V lost 2 bases and J 10 bases, leaving 21 bases between the germline ends. CDR1 is SGHDN and CDR2 is FVKESK in the germline V gene. The CDR3 has 16 amino acids.

V and J are TRBV6-2 or TRBV6-3 and TRBJ2-7, with 12 bases identical to TRBD2. This CDR3 region has 15 residues. With V trimmed by 8 bases and J by 5 bases, 10 bases remained unmatched. Germline V gene lookup returns CDR1 MNHEY and CDR2 SVGEGT. CDR3 coding DNA: TGTGCCAGCGAGAACCTAGCGGGAGGGCCCAACGAGCAGTACTTC. Protein sequence: CASENLAGGPNEQYF.

The chain combines TRBV11-2 with TRBJ2-6; TRBD1 or TRBD2 may be the D gene (5 bases each). Trimming pared 4 bases from V and 0 bases from J, leaving 16 bases between. The CDR3 consists of 18 residues. CDR1 and CDR2 from the germline V gene are SGHAT and FQNNGV. The CDR3 is CASSSNYRDVSGANVLTF. CDR3 sequence (DNA): TGTGCCAGCAGCTCCAACTACCGGGACGTCTCTGGGGCCAACGTCCTGACTTTC. Complete variable domain (other parts from reference TRBV11-2 and TRBJ2-6): EAGVAQSPRYKIIEKRQSVAFWCNPISGHATLYWYQQILGQGPKLLIQFQNNGVVDDSQLPKDRFSAERLKGVDSTLKIQPAKLEDSAVYLCASSSNYRDVSGANVLTFGAGSRLTVL.

This clonotype occurred a few times. This rearrangement joins TRBV21-1 to TRBJ2-1; the table's D call, TRBD1, was not checked against the DNA. TRBV21-1 is assigned pseudogene status. CDR3 length: 14 amino acids. Written as DNA, the CDR3 is TGTGCCAGCAGCAAGCGGGACAAGGACAATGAGCAGTTCTTC. Residues: CASSKRDKDNEQFF.

In the case of this clonotype: This may stem from a read error, because a much larger clone lies one nucleotide away. This sequence joins TRBV6-1 and TRBJ2-7, with D possibly being TRBD1 (6 bases). The germline CDR1 and CDR2 sequences are MNHNS and SASEGT. The CDR3 is 14 amino acids. CDR3 DNA sequence: TGTGCCTGCAGTACCTCCTGGACAGCCTACGAGCAGTACTTC. Protein sequence: CACSTSWTAYEQYF.

This clonotype turned up a few times. The chain carries TRBV9 and TRBJ2-3; D might be TRBD1 or TRBD2, each matching 6 bases. Per germline, CDR1 SGDLS and CDR2 YYNGEE. Trimming shortened V by 1 base and J by 5 bases, and 17 bases separated the two germline ends. The CDR3 spans 16 residues. The CDR3 loop is CASSVSPGAVGDTQYF. The CDR3 DNA sequence: TGTGCCAGCAGCGTAAGTCCGGGGGCAGTAGGAGATACGCAGTATTTT.

The chain recombines TRBV11-2 with TRBJ2-5, with TRBD1 matching over 9 bases. The CDR3 sequence is 15 residues long. CDR1 and CDR2 (germline): SGHAT, FQNNGV. V lost 1 base, J lost 6 bases, and 6 bases stayed unmatched. In DNA form, the CDR3 reads TGTGCCAGCAGCTTAGGGGACAGGGACAGACAGACCCAGTACTTC. Encoded protein: CASSLGDRDRQTQYF. The full variable domain, in which reference TRBV11-2 and TRBJ2-5 provide the parts outside the CDR3, is EAGVAQSPRYKIIEKRQSVAFWCNPISGHATLYWYQQILGQGPKLLIQFQNNGVVDDSQLPKDRFSAERLKGVDSTLKIQPAKLEDSAVYLCASSLGDRDRQTQYFGPGTRLLVL.

The V gene is TRBV29-1, the J gene TRBJ1-1; D not certain. The CDR3 loop spans 12 amino acids. The germline CDR1 and CDR2 sequences are SQVTM and ANQGSEA. Trimming stripped 3 bases from V and 2 bases from J, with 7 bases between. The CDR3 region is CSVDRANTEAFF. CDR3 nucleotide sequence: TGCAGCGTTGATAGGGCCAACACTGAAGCTTTCTTT.

This clonotype has only a few counts. The chain uses TRBV12-3 or TRBV12-4 and TRBJ2-2; tentative D call: TRBD1 (7 bases). V was trimmed by 3 bases and J by 6 bases, leaving 14 bases between them. There are 15 residues in the CDR3. DNA for the CDR3: TGTGCCAGCAGTTTCAGACAGGGAGGTGCCGGGGAGCTGTTTTTT. It translates to CASSFRQGGAGELFF.

V usage is TRBV4-3 and J usage is TRBJ2-1; 9 bases align to TRBD1. Germline V gene lookup returns CDR1 LGHNA and CDR2 YSLEER. Trimming removed 1 base from V and 9 bases from J; junction bases left unmatched: 7. The CDR3 is 15 amino acids. CDR3 DNA sequence: TGCGCCAGCAGCCAAGGGGACAGGGCATTGGGTGAGCAGTTCTTC. This gives the protein CASSQGDRALGEQFF.

This clonotype was seen repeatedly, ten times or more. At one boundary the junction diverges from the germline segment, which might be a read error. The chain uses TRBV28 and TRBJ1-5; no reliable D call. CDR3 size: 12 residues. The V gene's germline CDR1 is MDHEN and CDR2 SYDVKM. The CDR3 spells CASSSGGQPQHF. The CDR3 bases are TGTGCCAGTAGTTCAGGCGGACAGCCCCAGCATTTT.

The genes are TRBV20-1 and TRBJ2-3; 10 bases are a match to TRBD2. Germline V CDR1 and CDR2: DFQATT, SNEGSKA (reference sequence). This CDR3 is 17 amino acids long. The junction had 10 bases not matched to a gene; V was cut back by 4 bases and J by 0 bases. Written as DNA, the CDR3 is TGCAGTGCTATCTGGCTAGCGGGAGTCAGTAGCACAGATACGCAGTATTTT. Translation: CSAIWLAGVSSTDTQYF.

The chain is built from TRBV7-6 and TRBJ2-3; 11 positions agree with TRBD2. J was trimmed by 3 bases and V by 5 bases; bases with no gene match: 16. This CDR3 is built from 19 residues. In germline, CDR1 is SGHVS, CDR2 FNYEAQ. CDR3 protein: CASSPERLAGGFSTDTQYF. The CDR3, as DNA: TGTGCCAGCAGCCCGGAGCGGCTAGCGGGAGGCTTTTCGACAGATACGCAGTATTTT.

The J gene is TRBJ2-7, the V gene TRBV2; 14 nucleotides line up with TRBD2. The V gene end was trimmed by 6 bases and the J gene end by 6 bases; junction bases not matched to a gene: 7. Germline CDR1 SNHLY, CDR2 FYNNEI. CDR3 length: 15 amino acids. The CDR3 bases are TGTGCCAGCAGCTCGGGACTAGCGGGAGCTTTCGAGCAGTACTTC. Encoded protein: CASSSGLAGAFEQYF.

The sample holds a few counts of this clonotype. This chain joins TRBV12-3 or TRBV12-4 and TRBJ2-7, with D unclear. Trimming took off 4 bases at V and 2 bases at J, with 9 bases between the two ends. This CDR3 has 13 amino acids. The CDR3 region has the DNA TGTGCCAGCAGTTCTGTCGGAGCCTACGAGCAGTACTTC. It codes for CASSSVGAYEQYF.

This chain connects TRBV11-2 to TRBJ2-1; 10 bases map to TRBD2. V was pared by 5 bases and J by 4 bases, with 5 bases of the junction left unmatched. CDR1 is SGHAT, CDR2 FQNNGV, per germline. CDR3 length equals 15 residues. CDR3 amino acids: CASSHSSGRYNEQFF. As DNA, the CDR3 is TGTGCCAGCAGCCACTCTAGCGGGAGATACAATGAGCAGTTCTTC. The whole variable domain, filled in from reference TRBV11-2 and TRBJ2-1, reads EAGVAQSPRYKIIEKRQSVAFWCNPISGHATLYWYQQILGQGPKLLIQFQNNGVVDDSQLPKDRFSAERLKGVDSTLKIQPAKLEDSAVYLCASSHSSGRYNEQFFGPGTRLTVL.